This entry describes one T cell receptor (beta chain). Its target is not known. Data came from immunoSEQ multiplex PCR; TCRdb stores just in-frame clones and leaves some out. This table has about 190,000 clones, approximately 92% appearing once. These data originate in a study of T cell responses to AZD1222 COVID-19 vaccine. Study-level points and caveats: Seropositive status at baseline applied to only five or six AZD1222 recipients. A mostly white British donor set with more females was recruited, and clonal diversity was possibly underestimated.

V was pared by 3 bases and J by 9 bases, with 19 bases between. Germline V gene sequence: CDR1 SGDLS, CDR2 YYNGEE. This CDR3 contains 16 residues. This sequence joins TRBV9 and TRBJ1-6; TRBD1 is a possible D gene (5 bases). The starting material was peripheral blood, obtained on day 0 of AZD1222 vaccination. This clonotype was obtained from an adult in good health. CDR3 sequence (DNA): TGTGCCAGCAGCGCGACAGAGACCGGAGGCGGTTCACCCCTCCACTTT. It specifies CASSATETGGGSPLHF.